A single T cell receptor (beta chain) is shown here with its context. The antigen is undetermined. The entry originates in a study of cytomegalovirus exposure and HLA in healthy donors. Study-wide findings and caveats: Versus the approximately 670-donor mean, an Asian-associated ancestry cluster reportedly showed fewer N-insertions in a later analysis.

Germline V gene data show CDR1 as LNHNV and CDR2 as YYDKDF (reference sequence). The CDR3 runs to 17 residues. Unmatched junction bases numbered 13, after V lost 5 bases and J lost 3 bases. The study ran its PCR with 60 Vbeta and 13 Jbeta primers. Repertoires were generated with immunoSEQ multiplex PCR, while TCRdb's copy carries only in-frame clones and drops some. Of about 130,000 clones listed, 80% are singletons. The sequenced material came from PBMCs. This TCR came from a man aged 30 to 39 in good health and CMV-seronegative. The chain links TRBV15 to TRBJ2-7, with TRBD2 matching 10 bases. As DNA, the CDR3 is TGTGCCACCAGCCAATACCCGGGACTAGCGTCCCGCTACGAGCAGTACTTC. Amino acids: CATSQYPGLASRYEQYF.